The text below deals with one T cell receptor beta chain. Its antigen has not been determined. The germline V gene sets CDR1 to MRHNA and CDR2 to SNTAGT. Inclusive of the bounding cysteine and phenylalanine, the CDR3 is 12 residues long. The DNA sequence is not available. The instrument was an Illumina HiSeq 2000. TCR beta cDNA libraries were prepared using 5'RACE template switching, which introduced a universal primer site and unique molecular identifiers. Synthesis of cDNA was primed from the TCR beta constant segment and was followed by two consecutive PCR amplification steps. Under the source paper's analysis protocol: MIGEC handled demultiplexing of the reads and grouping by UMI, while MiTCR was used to assemble and quantify clonotypes. To exclude erroneous sequences, only TCR cDNA sequences supported by at least two reads were retained. The tcR package was used for downstream repertoire analysis, with clonotypes matched between fractions based on CDR3 nucleotide sequence plus V segment. VDJmatch was used to annotate antigen specificity against VDJdb, with one amino acid substitution in CDR3 allowed. Based on TCRdb reprocessing of the reads, there is one entry per CDR3 protein sequence, and DNA is missing. The V and J calls, along with clone size, are taken from TCRdb and not from the paper's own processing. The sample's table covers about half a million distinct CDR3 sequences. The ten biggest clones cover almost 1.5% of the sample.

A commercial ELISA kit detecting HCMV-specific IgG in serum was used to determine HCMV serostatus. Ficoll density gradient centrifugation was used to isolate peripheral blood mononuclear cells from blood. These data are taken from a study of T cells expressing NK-cell markers (dated by TCRdb to 2020 to 2022). About the study as a whole: Three sorted T-cell subsets (CD3+CD56+NKG2C+, CD3+CD56+NKG2C- and CD3+CD56-NKG2C+) from about 8 donors had their TCR beta-chain repertoires profiled. The libraries were sequenced on Illumina HiSeq 2000/2500, MiSeq or NextSeq, producing 2 x 150 bp reads. Among the eight sequenced donors, seven were HCMV-seropositive and one was HCMV-seronegative. Randomly selected healthy volunteers, three men and five women, were used as the eight sequenced donors.

Broader findings and caveats from the paper: Those dominant clonotypes were again the most abundant among CD3+CD56-NKG2C+ cells in several donors, at about 25-60.1%. In roughly six donors, the dominant CD3+CD56+NKG2C+ clonotypes were among the top 10 CD8+ clonotypes and accounted for about 1.0-7.0% of CD8+ T cells. It remained unclear whether the expanded NKG2C-expressing T cell clones were specific for HCMV antigens.

The chain is assembled from TRBV6-4 and TRBJ1-5; TCRdb designates TRBD1, a call that cannot be tested without DNA. This receptor was obtained from a woman between 45 and 60 years old in good health. Donor details come from another sample of the same person, matched by shared clones. What was sequenced was blood T cells: a sorted CD56 or NKG2C T cell subset, CD4+ or CD8+ T cells, or bulk PBMC T cells (not recorded which). The CDR3 protein: CASSTTGGSQHF.